This TCR beta chain derives from a study of cytomegalovirus exposure and HLA in healthy donors. The repertoire was sequenced with immunoSEQ multiplex PCR; TCRdb's copy has only in-frame clones and lacks some. Here the sample spans more than 95,000 clones, about 96% being singletons. The CDR3 totals 15 residues. Trimming took off 4 bases at V and 0 bases at J, with 12 bases between the two ends. Germline CDR1 SQVTM, CDR2 ANQGSEA. Sequenced input: PBMCs. The origin of this receptor is a man aged 18 to 30 in good health and CMV-seronegative. The chain carries TRBV29-1 and TRBJ2-2, with D possibly being TRBD1 (5 bases). The CDR3 loop reads CSVAGLGANTGELFF. CDR3 bases: TGCAGCGTTGCAGGGTTAGGGGCGAACACCGGGGAGCTGTTTTTT.